Here is one T cell receptor beta chain with its context. Its antigen is still unknown. The sample holds no much larger clone one base away, and base qualities are not on file. TCR CDR3 regions were amplified from genomic DNA by multiplex PCR using the deep immunoSEQ assay. Extracted genomic DNA from each cell subset was spread evenly across all wells of several immunoSEQ 96-well plates, with each plate serving as a replicate. Each replicate PCR for sorted subsets received around 200 ng genomic DNA, equal to about 30,000 T cell genomes. The purified libraries were quantified using a Qubit 3.0 fluorometer, sized with a Bioanalyzer 2100, and then quantified again using the KAPA Library Quantification kit. Every immunoSEQ 96-well plate was sequenced on a separate single-read 150-cycle Illumina NextSeq 550 flow cell. Per the source publication's procedure: Because only junctional sequences without quality scores were contained in the immunoSEQ output, filtering matching that applied to full-length reads could not be performed. Sequences were annotated with PyIR, a Python wrapper for IgBLAST v1.9, using IMGT germline references to assign V/J genes and CDR3. Reads were removed for weak V/J assignments (E-value above 1e-6), missing CDR3, stop codons, out-of-frame junctions, or ambiguous translated residues. V3J clonotypes were defined by identical inferred V gene, J gene, and CDR3 amino acid sequence. Percentage overlap between repertoires was calculated by dividing the number of shared unique clonotypes by the size of the smaller repertoire. Repertoire richness was assessed with RTK rarefaction, the Chao1 estimator, and Recon v2.1 estimates of unobserved clonotypes. For all TCRbeta clonotypes obtained by the gDNA method from a few donors, generation probabilities were computed with OLGA. The source is immuneACCESS, and TCRdb retained only in-frame sequences with V and J called. Part of the clones is not carried over; for the studies checked, unresolved V genes explain less than half of this, and the remainder is unexplained. V and J calls and clone size are copied from that table; D and trimming were computed from the DNA. Across this sample there are about a million clones, with 60% to 80% seen only once. The top ten hold more than 0.85% of the sample.

The sample belongs to a study of shared clonotypes between healthy human individuals (dated by TCRdb to the early 2020s). In terms of the full investigation: A couple of women and a few men aged 18 to 49 years were included in the cohort. For each donor, CD4 naive and CD4 memory were each run on three plates, CD8 naive on two plates, and CD8 memory on one plate. Libraries were prepared and TCR repertoires were sequenced by different laboratories using diverse techniques, in order to increase sequencing depth and limit assay-specific biases. To estimate repertoire size and how much clonotype sharing occurs between individuals, the study deeply sequenced the blood TCR repertoires of 5 or 6 healthy adults. Between about 0.8 and 8.9 billion PBMCs per donor were obtained by leukapheresis.

Healthy HIV-negative adults with no recently reported acute infections or vaccinations were included as donors. All donors were Caucasian adults living in Nashville, Tennessee, USA. CD4+ T cells were enriched by magnetic negative selection, after which naive cells were positively selected on CD45RA and the negative fraction was taken as the memory subset. Blood was obtained by leukapheresis, after which PBMCs were separated by Ficoll-Histopaque density gradient centrifugation and cryopreserved in liquid nitrogen vapor phase. Analytical flow cytometry was used to check the purity and quantity of each magnetically sorted T cell population. Genomic DNA was isolated from every sorted fraction and measured by UV absorbance on a Nanodrop 2000c. CDR1 is given as SNHLY and CDR2 as FYNNEI, both from the germline V gene. From V the trimming removes 7 bases and from J it removes 7 bases, while the gene matches leave 7 bases of the junction unaccounted for. The CDR3 measures 13 amino acids from cysteine to phenylalanine. The retained sequence is limited to the CDR3, 39 bases, with the frame set at the first base.

The study at large found these results: Compared with non-shared clonotypes, the clonotypes found in all four sorted-subset donors had higher generation probabilities. Because the study included a small number of donors, the genetic and exposure-history diversity represented was limited. Pairwise subsampling indicated that sequencing depth was expected to affect the degree of clonotype sharing among donors. Rarefaction of sorted-subset datasets indicated incomplete sequencing despite the large sequencing depth. Sharing across several donors was observed for approximately 4.6% of naive CD4, 3% to 3.5% of naive CD8, 2% to 2.5% of memory CD4, and about 0.39% of memory CD8 clonotypes. Sampling was restricted to blood, and TCR repertoires in tissues likely differ from the TCR repertoires found in blood. Naive subsets generally had larger estimated clonotype richness than memory subsets.

The specimen was memory CD4+ T cells from PBMCs. Sample cell subset or site, as interpreted from the label and publication: CD45RA-negative fraction. The clonotype was recovered from a man younger than 30 in good health. Some clones in this sample may be carry-over from other donors' samples. The chain employs TRBV2 and TRBJ1-5, with 7 bases aligning to TRBD1. The bases are TGTGCCAGCATGAGGGGACAGCGGCAGCCCCAGCATTTT. Its translation reads: CASMRGQRQPQHF. Outside the CDR3, residues come from the reference TRBV2 and TRBJ1-5 proteins, so the full variable domain is: EPEVTQTPSHQVTQMGQEVILRCVPISNHLYFYWYRQILGQKVEFLVSFYNNEISEKSEIFDDQFSVERPDGSNFTLKIRSTKLEDSAMYFCASMRGQRQPQHFGDGTRLSIL.